This is a list of T cell receptor beta chains from one sample in a study of graft-versus-host responses after intestinal transplantation. What these receptors recognize is not known. Data came from immunoSEQ multiplex PCR; TCRdb stores just in-frame clones and leaves some out. The table lists tens of thousands of clones, over 80% of them singletons. The material sequenced was unstimulated CD8+ T cells sorted from spleen or lymph node cells, taken before intestinal transplant. These TCRs come from a human donor who received an intestinal transplant. Both conserved end residues are part of each CDR3. The D gene is left open where the match is weak. Clone size is stated in some rows and not others, as once, few, many or a class when expanded.

D | J | size | V | DNA | CDR3
. | TRBJ2-3 | . | TRBV9 | TGTGCCAGCAGCGTAGGAGGGGGAGCTAGCACAGATACGCAGTATTTT | CASSVGGGASTDTQYF
TRBD1 | TRBJ2-3 | . | TRBV4-3 | TGCGCCAGCAGCCAAGGGACAGGGGGCACAGATACGCAGTATTTT | CASSQGTGGTDTQYF
. | TRBJ1-1 | . | TRBV27 | TGTGCCAGCAGCCTTATACAGGGATGGAACACTGAAGCTTTCTTT | CASSLIQGWNTEAFF
TRBD1 | TRBJ1-1 | . | TRBV30 | TGTGCCTCAACAAGGGGGCCTGAAGCTTTCTTT | CASTRGPEAFF
. | TRBJ2-1 | . | TRBV2 | TGTGCCAGCAGTGATCTAGGGGGACATAATGAGCAGTTCTTC | CASSDLGGHNEQFF
. | TRBJ2-7 | . | TRBV19 | TGTGCCAGTAGTATTGGCGGAACCTACGAGCAGTACTTC | CASSIGGTYEQYF
TRBD1 | TRBJ2-4 | . | TRBV30 | TGTGCCTGGAGTACAGGGGGCGAGAGAAACTTC | CAWSTGGERNF
. | TRBJ1-1 | . | TRBV30 | TGTGCCTGGAGTCATACAGGCACTGAAGCTTTCTTT | CAWSHTGTEAFF
. | TRBJ2-1 | . | TRBV27 | TGTGCCAGCAGTGAGCAGGGGAATGAGCAGTTCTTC | CASSEQGNEQFF
TRBD2 | TRBJ2-5 | . | TRBV5-4 | TGTGCCAGCAGCCTAGTAGCGGGAGAGGGAGAGACCCAGTACTTC | CASSLVAGEGETQYF
TRBD1 | TRBJ1-1 | . | TRBV4-2 | TGTGCCAGCAGCCAAGCCCCCGTACAGGGGGCCATTAACACTGAAGCTTTCTTT | CASSQAPVQGAINTEAFF
TRBD2 | TRBJ2-1 | . | TRBV6-4 | TGTGCCAGCAGTGGGGGGTCTAGCGGGACGCGCGAGCAGTTCTTC | CASSGGSSGTREQFF
TRBD2 | TRBJ2-7 | once | TRBV5-5 | TGTGCCAGCAGCTTGAAACTAGCGGGCCCGAGCTCCTACGAGCAGTACTTC | CASSLKLAGPSSYEQYF
TRBD2 | TRBJ2-1 | . | TRBV10-3 | TGTGCCATCAGTGAGTCGACCACGGCTCAGCGGGAAGGGAGTGAGCAGTTCTTC | CAISESTTAQREGSEQFF
TRBD2 | TRBJ2-1 | . | TRBV9 | TGTGCCAGCAGCGATCCGGGACTAGCGGGAGGGGATGAGCAGTTCTTC | CASSDPGLAGGDEQFF
. | TRBJ1-4 | . | TRBV19 | TGTGCCAGTAGTCCGTCCACTAATGAAAAACTGTTTTTT | CASSPSTNEKLFF
TRBD1 | TRBJ2-7 | . | TRBV7-6 | TGTGCCAGCAGCTTAAAAAAGGGAGACCGGACAGGCATCTACGAGCAGTACTTC | CASSLKKGDRTGIYEQYF
TRBD1 | TRBJ1-4 | . | TRBV5-6 | TGTGCCAGCAGCTTGGCCGGGACAGGCCCAAATGAAAAACTGTTTTTT | CASSLAGTGPNEKLFF
TRBD1 | TRBJ1-2 | . | TRBV7-9 | TGTGCCAGCAGGGATGGGACAGTCGCCGGCTACACCTTC | CASRDGTVAGYTF
. | TRBJ2-7 | . | TRBV7-9 | TGTGCCAGCAGCTTTTTAGACGAGCAGTACTTC | CASSFLDEQYF
TRBD1 | TRBJ1-1 | . | TRBV5-6 | TGTGCCAGCAGCTTTTCCCCAGGGGGCCGCACTGAAGCTTTCTTT | CASSFSPGGRTEAFF
TRBD1 | TRBJ2-7 | once | TRBV5-4 | TGTGCCAGCAGCTGGGGGACAGGGGGGTACGAGCAGTACTTC | CASSWGTGGYEQYF
. | TRBJ2-7 | . | TRBV19 | TGTGCCAGTAGTATCGTGGGAGGTCCCCTAATTTACGAGCAGTACTTC | CASSIVGGPLIYEQYF
. | TRBJ2-7 | . | TRBV30 | TGTGCCTGGAGTGCCCTGAGCTCCTACGAGCAGTACTTC | CAWSALSSYEQYF
TRBD1 | TRBJ2-5 | . | TRBV13 | TGTGCCAGCAGCTCAGGACCTCGCAGGGGGGAGACCCAGTACTTC | CASSSGPRRGETQYF
. | TRBJ2-1 | . | TRBV7-2 | TGTGCCAGCAGCTTAGCGACTCGTTACAATGAGCAGTTCTTC | CASSLATRYNEQFF
. | TRBJ2-3 | . | TRBV7-8 | TGTGCCAGCAGCTACCCATGGGAGCTACACACAGATACGCAGTATTTT | CASSYPWELHTDTQYF
TRBD2 | TRBJ2-1 | . | TRBV4-1 | TGCGCCAGCAGCCAAGTGGGGGGGGTAGGACTAGCCTACAATGAGCAGTTCTTC | CASSQVGGVGLAYNEQFF
TRBD1 | TRBJ2-1 | . | TRBV4-1 | TGCGCCAGCAGCCAAGCCCGCCGAACAGGGGTGCCCCTTACTTGGAATGAGCAGTTCTTC | CASSQARRTGVPLTWNEQFF
. | TRBJ2-1 | . | TRBV4-1 | TGCGCCAGCAGCCAAGAAGACGGGACTCTTGGATACAATGAGCAGTTCTTC | CASSQEDGTLGYNEQFF
. | TRBJ1-1 | once | TRBV27 | TGTGCCAGCAGTTTATGGGGCAGTGAAGCTTTCTTT | CASSLWGSEAFF
. | TRBJ2-1 | . | TRBV5-6 | TGTGCCAGCAGCTGGGGGGGGGCTAGCGGCTCCTACAATGAGCAGTTCTTC | CASSWGGASGSYNEQFF
. | TRBJ1-6 | . | TRBV19 | TGTGCCAGTAGTATAAGATCGGAGAGTAATAATTCACCCCTCCACTTT | CASSIRSESNNSPLHF
. | TRBJ2-1 | . | TRBV29-1 | TGCAGCGTTCTCTCAGCGGTAACTTACAATGAGCAGTTCTTC | CSVLSAVTYNEQFF
. | TRBJ1-1 | . | TRBV4-1 | TGCGCCAGCAGCCAAGATTGGAGGGGAGGGGCTGAAGCTTTCTTT | CASSQDWRGGAEAFF
TRBD1 | TRBJ2-2 | . | TRBV5-6 | TGTGCCAGCAGCTCAACAGGGGACACCGGGGAGCTGTTTTTT | CASSSTGDTGELFF
TRBD2 | TRBJ2-1 | . | TRBV7-8 | TGTGCCAGCAGCTTAGGATGGCGGGAGCTCTCCTACAATGAGCAGTTCTTC | CASSLGWRELSYNEQFF
. | TRBJ2-7 | . | TRBV7-9 | TGTGCCAGCAGCCCAGACTACGAGCAGTACTTC | CASSPDYEQYF
. | TRBJ1-2 | . | TRBV7-2 | TGTGCCAGCAGCTTCATGGCTCCACATGGCTACACCTTC | CASSFMAPHGYTF
. | TRBJ1-2 | . | TRBV7-9 | TGTGCCAGCAGCTTATTAACAGACTATGGCTACACCTTC | CASSLLTDYGYTF